This is a list of T cell receptor beta chains from one sample in a study of long-term antiretroviral therapy in people with HIV. The repertoire was sequenced with immunoSEQ multiplex PCR; TCRdb's copy has only in-frame clones and lacks some. The sample has around 25,000 clones, around 88% seen once. The sample was unsorted PBMCs, taken around 4.5 years after starting antiretroviral therapy. These receptor sequences come from a man between 25 and 39 years old with HIV. The CDR3 runs from the conserved cysteine through the conserved F or W. D genes are given only for firm matches. Clone size, where shown, is once, few, many, or a class for clones that have expanded.

clone size | D gene | J gene | V gene | CDR3 DNA | CDR3 protein
. | TRBD1 | TRBJ2-5 | TRBV4-3 | TGCGCCAGCAGCCAAGGATTGGGACAGGTGGCGACCCAGTACTTC | CASSQGLGQVATQYF
. | TRBD1 | TRBJ1-1 | TRBV5-4 | TGTGCCAGCAGCTCCGGACTTAGGGGGCCGGGCACTGAAGCTTTCTTT | CASSSGLRGPGTEAFF
. | . | TRBJ2-1 | TRBV7-3 | TGTGCCAGCAGCCCCGGGGTACTAGTCGGCAATGAGCAGTTCTTC | CASSPGVLVGNEQFF
once | . | TRBJ1-2 | TRBV5-6 | TGTGCCAGCAGCTCGGGAGGGTTGCATTTCTCCTATGGCTACACCTTC | CASSSGGLHFSYGYTF
once | TRBD2 | TRBJ2-2 | TRBV6-6 | TGTGCCAGCAGGGGGACTAGTGGCGGCGGGGAGCTGTTTTTT | CASRGTSGGGELFF
. | TRBD1 | TRBJ1-4 | TRBV18 | TGTGCCAGCTCACCACCGGGACAGGGGAGCGGCGCGACTAATGAAAAACTGTTTTTT | CASSPPGQGSGATNEKLFF
. | . | TRBJ2-1 | TRBV11-2 | TGTGCCAGCAGCTTAGAATCGGGATACAATGAGCAGTTCTTC | CASSLESGYNEQFF
. | TRBD1 | TRBJ1-2 | TRBV19 | TGTGCCAGTAGTATCCAATCCGGGACAGGGAAGCATGGCTACACCTTC | CASSIQSGTGKHGYTF
once | TRBD2 | TRBJ2-2 | TRBV5-5 | TGTGCCAGCAGCTTGGCGGGTAGCGGGGGTTCCTCCACCGGGGAGCTGTTTTTT | CASSLAGSGGSSTGELFF
. | . | TRBJ2-2 | TRBV18 | TGTGCCAGCTCAACGGTGGATGCGAACACCGGGGAGCTGTTTTTT | CASSTVDANTGELFF
. | TRBD2 | TRBJ2-7 | TRBV2 | TGTGCCAGCAGTGAATTGCGGGAGGGAGAGCAGTACTTC | CASSELREGEQYF
. | . | TRBJ1-2 | TRBV14 | TGTGCCAGCAGCCCTGGGGGAAACTATGGCTACACCTTC | CASSPGGNYGYTF
once | . | TRBJ1-3 | TRBV18 | TGTGCCAGCTCATCAAACAGGGCGAGCTCTGGAAACACCATATATTTT | CASSSNRASSGNTIYF
. | TRBD2 | TRBJ2-1 | TRBV4-1 | TGCGCCAGCAGCCCTCGGACTAGCGGGGGTGAGTACAATGAGCAGTTCTTC | CASSPRTSGGEYNEQFF
. | . | TRBJ2-7 | TRBV19 | TGTGCCAGTAGTAGGCGTGGCCACGAGCAGTACTTC | CASSRRGHEQYF
. | TRBD1 | TRBJ2-3 | TRBV7-6 | TGTGCCAGCAGCTTAGCGCCTCGGGACAGGGAAGATACGCAGTATTTT | CASSLAPRDREDTQYF
. | . | TRBJ2-2 | TRBV13 | TGTGCCAGCAGCTTAGTTGGCAGCACCGGGGAGCTGTTTTTT | CASSLVGSTGELFF
. | TRBD2 | TRBJ2-7 | TRBV5-6 | TGTGCCAGCAGCCCCCTCCTAGCGGGCCACGAGCAGTACTTC | CASSPLLAGHEQYF
once | . | TRBJ2-6 | TRBV6-5 | TGTGCCAGCAGACAGGGACACTCTGGGGCCAACGTCCTGACTTTC | CASRQGHSGANVLTF
. | . | TRBJ1-1 | TRBV5-1 | TGCGCCAGCAGCTTGTCCCAGGGTGGCACTGAAGCTTTCTTT | CASSLSQGGTEAFF
. | . | TRBJ2-7 | TRBV4-2 | TGTGCCAGCAGCCATCTGGAAGGCACCTACGAGCAGTACTTC | CASSHLEGTYEQYF
. | . | TRBJ2-5 | TRBV6-4 | TGTGCCAGCAGCCCCGGGGGAGGAGAGACCCAGTACTTC | CASSPGGGETQYF
. | TRBD2 | TRBJ2-3 | TRBV29-1 | TGCAGCGTTGATACTAGCGGGGCTAGCACAGATACGCAGTATTTT | CSVDTSGASTDTQYF
. | TRBD1 | TRBJ1-2 | TRBV14 | TGTGCCAGCAGCCCCCTTTTGGGGACAGGATCGTATGGCTACACCTTC | CASSPLLGTGSYGYTF
. | . | TRBJ2-5 | TRBV7-2 | TGTGCCAGCAGTTTCGGGTCCACTGAGAGTCTGGCCCAGTACTTC | CASSFGSTESLAQYF
. | . | TRBJ1-1 | TRBV4-3 | TGCGCCAGCAGCCAAGTAATGTCCGGTGGGATGAACACTGAAGCTTTCTTT | CASSQVMSGGMNTEAFF
. | . | TRBJ2-7 | TRBV2 | TGTGCCAGCAGGGAATACGCCTACGAGCAGTACTTC | CASREYAYEQYF
. | . | TRBJ2-1 | TRBV19 | TGTGCCAGTAGTATGCTCAATCGGTCATATGAGCAGTTCTTC | CASSMLNRSYEQFF
. | TRBD1 | TRBJ2-5 | TRBV6-6 | TGTGCCAGCAGTTATGAGGGGGCGCGAGAGACCCAGTACTTC | CASSYEGARETQYF
. | . | TRBJ1-1 | TRBV7-8 | TGTGCCAGCAGCCTCCCCCCGCGGGGGGCAGAGGTTGCTTTCTTT | CASSLPPRGAEVAFF
. | . | TRBJ2-1 | TRBV27 | TGTGCCAGCAGTTTAGGAGGGGGGGCAAATGAGCAGTTCTTC | CASSLGGGANEQFF
once | . | TRBJ2-1 | TRBV6-6 | TGTGCCAGCTCACAAGGGATCTACAATGAGCAGTTCTTC | CASSQGIYNEQFF
. | . | TRBJ2-1 | TRBV5-4 | TGTGCCAGCAGCCCCGGGGATGAGCAGTTCTTC | CASSPGDEQFF
. | . | TRBJ2-3 | TRBV4-3 | TGCGCCAGCAGCCAAGAAGGGGGTCGGGAAGATACGCAGTATTTT | CASSQEGGREDTQYF
once | . | TRBJ1-5 | TRBV28 | TGTGCCAGCAGTCCCCTATCAATGGAAGCCACTTTCAATCAGCCCCAGCATTTT | CASSPLSMEATFNQPQHF
. | . | TRBJ1-3 | TRBV9 | TGTGCCAGCAGCGTAGCCGTGACAACGGGAAACACCATATATTTT | CASSVAVTTGNTIYF
. | TRBD1 | TRBJ1-3 | TRBV29-1 | TGCAGCGCCGCCGACAGGGGGCCTGGAAACACCATATATTTT | CSAADRGPGNTIYF
. | TRBD1 | TRBJ2-7 | TRBV18 | TGTGCCAGCTCACCACGGACAGGGTTTGCGGGACTTCTCGAGCAGTACTTC | CASSPRTGFAGLLEQYF
. | TRBD2 | TRBJ2-2 | TRBV9 | TGTGCCAGCAGCGTTCTCGCGGGGGGGCCGCCCGGGGAGCTGTTTTTT | CASSVLAGGPPGELFF
. | . | TRBJ2-1 | TRBV4-3 | TGCGCCAGCAGCCAGGGATCGTCCTACAATGAGCAGTTCTTC | CASSQGSSYNEQFF
. | . | TRBJ1-1 | TRBV19 | TGTGCCAGTAGTATAGCTTTTAACACTGAAGCTTTCTTT | CASSIAFNTEAFF
. | TRBD2 | TRBJ2-7 | TRBV28 | TGTGCCAGCAGTCCCCGGAGACTAGCGTTGGAGCAGTACTTC | CASSPRRLALEQYF
. | . | TRBJ1-5 | TRBV19 | TGTGCCAGTAGTATAACGGGCAATCAGCCCCAGCATTTT | CASSITGNQPQHF
. | . | TRBJ1-6 | TRBV10-2 | TGCGCCAGCAGAAATATACAGAACTTTAATTCACCCCTCCACTTT | CASRNIQNFNSPLHF
. | . | TRBJ1-2 | TRBV4-1 | TGCGCCAGCAGCCAAGGGTTTCTGACAATCGGTGGCTACACCTTC | CASSQGFLTIGGYTF
. | . | TRBJ2-7 | TRBV7-3 | TGTGCCAGCAGCCCACGTCCGGGTTACGAGCAGTACTTC | CASSPRPGYEQYF
. | TRBD1 | TRBJ2-5 | TRBV10-3 | TGTGCCATCAGTGACGCGGACAGGCCGGCGACCCAAGAGACCCAGTACTTC | CAISDADRPATQETQYF
once | . | TRBJ2-2 | TRBV30 | TGTGCCTGGTCCGTCACAGGTCACACCGGGGAGCTGTTTTTT | CAWSVTGHTGELFF
. | . | TRBJ2-7 | TRBV6-1 | TGTGCCAGCAGTGACTCCGTAGAGTTCTACGAGCAGTACTTC | CASSDSVEFYEQYF
. | . | TRBJ1-1 | TRBV6-1 | TGTGCCAGCAATAATCAAGTACTCACTGAAGCTTTCTTT | CASNNQVLTEAFF
. | . | TRBJ2-7 | TRBV25-1 | TGTGCCAGCAGTGAGGGCGAGCAGTACTTC | CASSEGEQYF
. | TRBD1 | TRBJ1-2 | TRBV19 | TGTGCCAGTGCCCCGGGACAGGGGGCAAGTGGCTACACCTTC | CASAPGQGASGYTF